A single TCR beta chain is shown here with its context. Its cognate antigen is unknown. The data were obtained in a study of response to subunit inactivated influenza vaccine. Study findings and constraints: New T cells are recruited in small numbers by each seasonal influenza vaccination, according to the authors' suggestion.

Germline V gene lookup returns CDR1 DFQATT and CDR2 SNEGSKA (reference sequence). The CDR3 runs 11 residues. Trimming cost V 2 bases and J 0 bases, with 1 base left between them. TCRdb used MiXCR to reprocess the RT-PCR reads, holding one entry per CDR3 protein. In the table there are more than 700,000 distinct CDR3 sequences, 21% of which are singletons. The chain is built from TRBV20-1 and TRBJ2-5; D ambiguous. The receptor was isolated from a man in his forties or fifties who received an inactivated influenza vaccine. The sample consisted of PBMCs from blood, taken about 5 days after vaccination. The CDR3 DNA is TGCAGTGCTAGACACCAAGAGACCCAGTACTTC. It translates to CSARHQETQYF.